This T cell receptor beta chain was recorded in a study of response to subunit inactivated influenza vaccine. Study conclusions and caveats: Each seasonal flu vaccination may recruit only limited new T cells, authors suggested.

A note on this clonotype: What it binds is not known.

CDR1 and CDR2 (germline): SNHLY, FYNNEI. The V end was cut by 3 bases, the J end by 1 base, with 16 bases between. The CDR3 runs to 17 residues. TCRdb passed the RT-PCR reads through MiXCR, listing each CDR3 protein once. The sample has about 780,000 distinct CDR3 sequences, approximately 18% seen once. The sequencing here drew on PBMCs from blood, taken around 5 days after vaccination. This chain uses TRBV2 with TRBJ1-5; TRBD1 is a possible D gene (5 bases). This TCR derives from a man over 45 who received an inactivated influenza vaccine. The CDR3 is CASSEGRFWGSNQPQHF. In DNA, the CDR3 is TGTGCCAGCAGTGAGGGGCGGTTTTGGGGCAGCAATCAGCCCCAGCATTTT.